The present T cell receptor beta chain was sequenced within a study of naive and memory T cell subsets. Findings and caveats of the study: A few larger clonotypes appeared in naive repertoires, especially CD8, possibly memory cells re-expressing CD45RA.

After the first PCR, alpha and beta chain libraries were processed separately. Four subsets defined by CD45RA and CD27 were sorted after CD3, CD4, CD8 and live/dead staining. In its sample, this clonotype was seen many times. Its cognate antigen is unknown. An equimolar mix of two oligonucleotides served as the beta constant-region primer for TRBC1 and TRBC2. The ligated cDNA underwent four PCR rounds using SP2 and nested alpha and beta constant-region primers. One entry per CDR3 protein results from TCRdb running MiXCR on the UMI-ligation and nested PCR reads. Among 130,000 to 150,000 distinct CDR3 sequences, roughly 22% were seen once, and the ten largest hold 0.09% to 0.13%. Per the germline V gene, CDR1 is DFQATT and CDR2 is SNEGSKA (reference sequence). V was clipped by 4 bases and J by 0 bases, with 11 bases between them. The CDR3 sequence is 14 residues long.

The receptor was isolated from a human donor in good health. The chain has TRBV20-1 and TRBJ2-3; D gene unclear. The specimen sequenced was naive CD4+ T cells from blood. The CDR3 region is CSATVGASTDTQYF. The CDR3 DNA follows: TGCAGTGCTACCGTAGGTGCTAGCACAGATACGCAGTATTTT.